This TCR beta chain emerged from a study of T cells expressing NK-cell markers. From its re-call of the 5' RACE reads, TCRdb lists each CDR3 protein once, without DNA. The sample table sets out fewer than 400,000 distinct CDR3 sequences. Germline V gene lookup returns CDR1 DFQATT and CDR2 SNEGSKA (reference sequence). CDR3 length: 14 residues. The specimen was blood T cells: a sorted CD56 or NKG2C T cell subset, CD4+ or CD8+ T cells, or bulk PBMC T cells (not recorded which). This chain uses TRBV20-1 with TRBJ1-1. This receptor was obtained from a woman between 45 and 60 years old in good health. The CDR3 here is CSARDRKGNTEAFF.